This passage covers 21 T cell receptor beta chains from one sample sequenced in a study of vaccination and CD4 T cells after COVID-19. What these receptors recognize is not known. The study sequenced cultured CD4+ T cell DNA using the Oncomine TCR Beta short-read assay. TCRdb reprocessed the PCR reads with MiXCR, giving one entry per CDR3 protein. Altogether approximately 12,000 distinct CDR3 sequences are present, around 40% being singletons, with the ten largest covering roughly 18%. Treatment here: approximately nine-day PBMC culture with coronavirus spike peptide pools or control peptides (ViraFEST assay). Sequencing used cultured CD4+ T cells from blood. These receptors were collected from a human donor with COVID-19.

The rearrangement links TRBV6-1 to TRBJ1-2; D gene uncertain. This CDR3 has 16 amino acids. Germline CDR1 is MNHNS and CDR2 is SASEGT. Trimming took off 2 bases at V and 0 bases at J, with 13 bases between the two ends. In nucleotides, the CDR3 is TGTGCCAGCAGTGAAACGCGTAGGGCTCCTAACTATGGCTACACCTTC. Translation gives CASSETRRAPNYGYTF.

This clonotype was picked up a small number of times. The gene calls are TRBV28 and TRBJ1-1; unclear D gene. Per the germline V gene, CDR1 is MDHEN and CDR2 is SYDVKM. The CDR3 has 11 amino acids. With 8 bases removed from V and 6 bases from J, the gap between germline ends came to 10 bases. The CDR3 loop is CASVTMAEAFF. CDR3 DNA sequence: TGTGCCAGCGTCACTATGGCTGAAGCTTTCTTT. Supplemented by reference TRBV28 and TRBJ1-1, the full variable domain reads DVKVTQSSRYLVKRTGEKVFLECVQDMDHENMFWYRQDPGLGLRLIYFSYDVKMKEKGDIPEGYSVSREKKERFSLILESASTNQTSMYLCASVTMAEAFFGQGTRLTVV.

The chain joins TRBV27 to TRBJ1-1, with 9 bases matching TRBD1. The V segment lost 4 bases and the J segment 10 bases; nucleotides outside the gene matches: 4. Germline V CDR1 and CDR2: MNHEY, SMNVEV (reference sequence). This CDR3 spans 12 amino acids. DNA of the CDR3: TGTGCCAGCAGTTCACAGGGGGCGGGAGCTTTCTTT. It yields the protein CASSSQGAGAFF.

This clonotype was counted only a few times. V is TRBV6-1 and J is TRBJ2-3; perhaps D is TRBD1 or TRBD2 (6 bases each). V shed 7 bases and J shed 0 bases, with 14 bases lying between them. The CDR3 covers 15 residues. Germline assignment: CDR1 MNHNS and CDR2 SASEGT. CDR3 residues: CASTQTGASTDTQYF. CDR3 nucleotide sequence: TGTGCCAGCACCCAAACGGGGGCGAGCACAGATACGCAGTATTTT.

The chain carries TRBV7-3 and TRBJ2-3; D gene uncertain. This CDR3 contains 15 residues. Looked up from germline, CDR1 is SGHTA and CDR2 is FQGTGA. Trimming removed 1 base at V and 0 bases at J, with 8 bases between. DNA of the CDR3: TGTGCCAGCAGCTTAATACAAGGGAGCACAGATACGCAGTATTTT. Its protein is CASSLIQGSTDTQYF.

V is TRBV20-1 and J is TRBJ1-2; no clear D gene. The ends were cut back, 0 bases at V and 7 bases at J, with 15 bases in the middle. From germline, CDR1 is DFQATT and CDR2 SNEGSKA (reference sequence). The CDR3 contains 14 residues. The CDR3 here is CSARDSRGVVGYTF. DNA for the CDR3: TGCAGTGCTAGAGATTCGCGGGGAGTCGTTGGCTACACCTTC.

CDR3 DNA: TGCAGTGCTAGAGAGGCTGCCAGGACAGGGTATAATTCACCCCTCCACTTT. It is translated as CSAREAARTGYNSPLHF. The rearrangement uses TRBV20-1 and TRBJ1-6; 8 bases agree with TRBD1. Trimming took 0 bases from V and 4 from J; bases not matched to a gene: 8. Germline-derived CDR1 and CDR2 are DFQATT and SNEGSKA (reference sequence). This CDR3 spans 17 amino acids.

This clonotype was observed a few times. The V and J genes are TRBV24-1 and TRBJ2-5; 7 nucleotides match TRBD2. Trimming took 9 bases from V and 2 from J; bases not matched to a gene: 5. Germline CDR1 reads KGHDR; CDR2 reads SFDVKD. The CDR3 covers 13 residues. Here the CDR3 reads CATGERGQETQYF. CDR3 bases: TGTGCCACCGGGGAGCGGGGTCAAGAGACCCAGTACTTC.

The J gene is TRBJ2-2, the V gene TRBV11-2; 9 bases are a match to TRBD1. The CDR3 length is 18 residues. V dropped 5 bases and J dropped 4; count of bases not matched to a gene: 14. CDR1 is SGHAT, CDR2 FQNNGV, per germline. The CDR3, as DNA: TGTGCCAGCAGCCCCCCCCCCCGGACAGGGGTTGGCACCGGGGAGCTGTTTTTT. It codes for CASSPPPRTGVGTGELFF.

This clonotype was recorded a few times. The genes are TRBV11-3 and TRBJ2-3; D is uncertain. The CDR3 extends over 16 amino acids. V lost 1 base and J lost 3, with 14 bases in between. Germline V gives CDR1 SGHNT, CDR2 YENEEA. The CDR3 bases are TGTGCCAGCAGCTTAGCTAAGACCCACGGGACAGATACGCAGTATTTT. Its translation: CASSLAKTHGTDTQYF.

This clonotype was observed a few times. V is TRBV7-3 and J is TRBJ1-2; D may be TRBD1 (5 bases). Germline V gene lookup returns CDR1 SGHTA and CDR2 FQGTGA. The V gene lost 3 bases and the J gene lost 2 bases, with 13 bases spanning the gap. The CDR3 is 15 residues long. This CDR3 is CASSFLGGGNYGYTF. Here the CDR3 DNA reads TGTGCCAGCAGCTTCCTTGGGGGAGGAAACTATGGCTACACCTTC. Using reference TRBV7-3 and TRBJ1-2 for the parts outside the CDR3, the full variable domain is GAGVSQTPSNKVTEKGKYVELRCDPISGHTALYWYRQSLGQGPEFLIYFQGTGAADDSGLPNDRFFAVRPEGSVSTLKIQRTERGDSAVYLCASSFLGGGNYGYTFGSGTRLTVV.

In DNA, the CDR3 is TGCAGTGCTAGAGATCTGGGTGGCTACACCTTC. It is translated as CSARDLGGYTF. The chain recombines TRBV20-1 with TRBJ1-2; D is ambiguous. V lost 0 bases to trimming and J lost 7 bases, with 6 bases between them. Germline V gives CDR1 DFQATT, CDR2 SNEGSKA (reference sequence). This CDR3 spans 11 amino acids.

This clonotype was seen more than once but under ten times. V usage is TRBV6-5 and J usage is TRBJ1-3, with 7 bases that match TRBD1. V gave up 2 bases and J gave up 1 base; unmatched junction bases: 2. The CDR3 runs to 15 residues. Germline V gene data show CDR1 as MNHEY and CDR2 as SVGAGI. CDR3 amino acids: CASSYRGRSGNTIYF. CDR3 DNA sequence: TGTGCCAGCAGTTACAGGGGGCGGTCTGGAAACACCATATATTTT.

This chain uses TRBV12-3 or TRBV12-4 with TRBJ2-3, with unresolved D. The CDR3 length is 13 residues. V was shortened by 6 bases and J by 3 bases, with 10 bases between the two germline ends. The CDR3 here is CASRPTGTDTQYF. CDR3 sequence (DNA): TGTGCCAGCAGGCCGACCGGGACAGATACGCAGTATTTT.

The V and J genes are TRBV7-3 and TRBJ2-3, with 12 bases that match TRBD2. CDR1 is SGHTA, CDR2 FQGTGA, per germline. V was clipped by 5 bases and J by 6 bases; unmatched bases: 3. This CDR3 is built from 14 residues. CDR3 nucleotide sequence: TGTGCCAGCAGCCCCGGACTAGCGGGGGATACGCAGTATTTT. This gives the protein CASSPGLAGDTQYF.

This clonotype was seen only a few times. The chain couples TRBV6-1 to TRBJ2-5; D unclear. The V gene's germline CDR1 is MNHNS and CDR2 SASEGT. V was cut by 8 bases and J by 1 base, with 20 bases left in between. This CDR3 has 16 residues. This CDR3 is CASVPLISSAQETQYF. Written as DNA, the CDR3 is TGTGCCAGCGTTCCCCTTATTTCGTCCGCCCAAGAGACCCAGTACTTC.

This clonotype has just a few counts. In nucleotides, the CDR3 is TGTGCCAGCAGCTTGGGGGCGGTAGGGACTGAAGCTTTCTTT. As protein: CASSLGAVGTEAFF. V usage is TRBV5-4 and J usage is TRBJ1-1; the D is unclear. This CDR3 has 14 residues. V lost 0 bases to trimming and J lost 5 bases, with 11 bases between them. Germline lookup yields CDR1 SGHNT and CDR2 YYREEE (reference sequence).

This clonotype has more than one count but fewer than ten. The chain carries TRBV7-9 and TRBJ2-3; no firm D call. From germline, CDR1 is SEHNR and CDR2 FQNEAQ (reference sequence). CDR3 size: 13 residues. V gave up 6 bases and J gave up 3 bases, with 10 bases separating them. In nucleotides, the CDR3 is TGTGCCAGCAGTTCTATGGGGACAGATACGCAGTATTTT. This translates into CASSSMGTDTQYF.

This chain uses TRBV10-1 with TRBJ1-3; D not resolved. The CDR3 spans 13 residues. Trimming pared 2 bases from V and 10 bases from J, leaving 12 bases between. The V gene's germline CDR1 is WNHNN and CDR2 SYGVQD (reference sequence). CDR3 region: CASSENLGGTIYF. The CDR3 DNA reads TGCGCCAGCAGTGAGAACTTAGGCGGGACCATATATTTT.

The J gene is TRBJ1-2, the V gene TRBV19, with a tentative D call TRBD1 (5 bases). Germline CDR1 and CDR2: LNHDA and SQIVND (reference sequence). The CDR3 consists of 15 residues. V was cut by 7 bases and J by 2 bases, with 17 bases left in between. The DNA for the CDR3 is TGTGCCAGTACCCCGCAGGCAGGGCAAAACTATGGCTACACCTTC. It specifies CASTPQAGQNYGYTF.

V gene TRBV14 combines with J gene TRBJ1-2; D uncertain. V was pared by 0 bases and J by 4 bases, with 12 bases between. This CDR3 is built from 15 residues. Germline assignment: CDR1 SGHDN and CDR2 FVKESK. CDR3 sequence: CASSQDRNSVYGYTF. The CDR3 coding sequence is TGTGCCAGCAGCCAAGACCGGAATTCGGTCTATGGCTACACCTTC. Full variable domain (remainder filled in from reference TRBV14 and TRBJ1-2): EAGVTQFPSHSVIEKGQTVTLRCDPISGHDNLYWYRRVMGKEIKFLLHFVKESKQDESGMPNNRFLAERTGGTYSTLKVQPAELEDSGVYFCASSQDRNSVYGYTFGSGTRLTVV.